This TCR beta chain comes out of a study of blood T cells in healthy people across ages. Combining a sample-barcoded 5' primer with a J-beta primer mix, a second PCR ran for 7 to 11 cycles. TCRdb reanalysed the 5' RACE reads using MiXCR and keeps one entry per CDR3 protein. The data contain hundreds of thousands of distinct CDR3 sequences, about 30% of them seen just once; the ten biggest clones take up more than 15%. There are 15 residues in the CDR3. Germline-derived CDR1 and CDR2 are SSHAT and FNYEAQ (reference sequence). Trimming removed 4 bases from V and 4 bases from J; junction bases left unmatched: 2.

V is TRBV7-7 and J is TRBJ2-3; TRBD2 agrees at 13 bases. The sequenced sample consisted of blood. The TCR sequence derives from a woman over 75 in good health. The CDR3 spells CASSSGLAGPDTQYF. The CDR3 bases are TGTGCCAGCAGCTCGGGACTAGCGGGGCCAGATACGCAGTATTTT.